This T cell receptor beta chain came from a study of T cell responses to AZD1222 COVID-19 vaccine. V was shortened by 5 bases and J by 8 bases, with 15 bases between the two germline ends. Germline V lookup: CDR1 SGHVS, CDR2 FNYEAQ. CDR3 length equals 13 residues. Profiling relied on immunoSEQ multiplex PCR, and the TCRdb table lists in-frame clones only, not all of them. The sample records about 120,000 clones, around 90% being singletons. V is TRBV7-6 and J is TRBJ1-2, with a weak D call TRBD1 (6 bases). The TCR comes from an adult in good health. Material: peripheral blood, obtained on day 0 of AZD1222 vaccination. CDR3 in amino acids: CASSPQGRGGYTF. CDR3 bases: TGTGCCAGCAGCCCCCAGGGGCGGGGAGGCTACACCTTC.